The following is a T cell receptor (beta chain) sequence with its context. Compared with the rest of its sample, this clonotype is medium-sized (0.01 to 0.1%). Its cognate antigen has yet to be identified. No base-level quality is on record; no much larger clone is a single base apart. TCRdb records Illumina NovaSeq 6000 as the sequencer. cDNA libraries for TCRalpha and TCRbeta were prepared by 5'RACE using constant-segment primers, with sample barcodes and unique molecular identifiers added. Trizol reagent was used to extract RNA from every sample. Libraries were amplified in two PCR steps, with a second sample barcode and Illumina TruSeq adapters added in the second step. The libraries were sequenced on an Illumina NovaSeq using 2 x 150 bp paired-end reads. The authors processed their data as follows. With migec v1.2.7, reads were demultiplexed and then collapsed into UMI-guided consensus sequences. Using mixcr v2.1.11, UMI consensuses were aligned to TRA and TRB V and J templates and then assembled into clonotypes. A clonotype was counted as expanded or contracted only when both edgeR and NoisET called the clonotype significant, with the noise models trained on biological replicates. For edgeR calls, the thresholds were a false discovery rate-adjusted p below 0.01 and a log2 fold-change of 1. As an exploratory analysis of dynamics, max-normalized trajectories of the 1000 most abundant clonotypes were examined by PCA with hierarchical clustering. Separately sequenced CD4+ and CD8+ repertoires were used to assign the CD4 or CD8 phenotype of responding clones. TCRdb trimmed the raw reads at Q25, called clones with MiXCR and kept productive beta chains. Each record represents a unique CDR3 protein, reported with the most common genes and DNA among its rows. TCRdb, rather than the study authors, made the V and J calls. Counted in this sample were about 110,000 distinct CDR3 sequences; 22% of them appeared once. Approximately 40% of the sample is held by the ten biggest clonotypes.

Ficoll-Paque density gradient centrifugation was used to isolate PBMCs. The germline V gene (reference sequence) supplies CDR1 DFQATT and CDR2 SNEGSKA. From the cysteine up to the phenylalanine, the CDR3 has a length of 13 residues. CDR3 DNA only is kept here, 39 bases in frame from base 1. V gives up 1 base and J gives up 5 bases, and the segment between their germline ends measures 11 bases. The data stem from a study of T-cell memory formation after mild COVID-19 (dated by TCRdb to 2020 to 2023). Broadly, across the study: TCR sequence clusters from the two donors were largely donor specific. T-cell clones expanding and contracting after mild COVID-19 in a couple of donors were tracked by longitudinal TCRalpha and TCRbeta repertoire sequencing. Two young, previously healthy adult volunteers, one female and one male, were included in the cohort. Summary of the overall study and its limitations: Contracting CD4+ clones appeared mostly in the CM and EM memory subsets, whereas CD8+ clones were enriched in EMRA. The study included only a couple of mild cases, and larger cohorts that include severe cases with pre-infection samples were judged to be necessary. Some responding clones were found in pre-infection memory, which suggests that pre-existing cross-reactive memory T cells took part in the SARS-CoV-2 response. The second-wave clones that peaked on day 37 were not confirmed to be SARS-CoV-2 specific. Balanced CD4/CD8 phenotypes were observed for clones contracting from day 15 to 85, whereas a bias towards CD4+ was observed for a second wave of clones expanding from day 15 to 37.

The chain couples TRBV20-1 to TRBJ1-1; TRBD1 is a possible D gene, resting on 5 matching bases. The sequenced sample consisted of PBMCs or a T cell subset sorted from them (not recorded which). This sequence originates from a man younger than 35 who had mild COVID-19 (a few samples of this study predate the infection). The sample titles of this study are shuffled in the database, so cell type and time point are left out; the donor was told from shared clones. CDR3 loop: CSARGEGTTEAFF. Here is the DNA: TGCAGTGCTAGAGGAGAGGGGACGACTGAAGCTTTCTTT.